These 30 T cell receptor beta chains share one sample of origin, sequenced in a study of shared clonotypes between healthy human individuals. The protocol was immunoSEQ multiplex PCR, while the TCRdb copy is restricted to in-frame clones and leaves out a portion. The table lists around 2,000,000 clones, 85% to 95% of them singletons. Sequencing was done on a sample of naive CD4+ T cells sorted from blood. Subset meaning: CD45RA+ positively selected. These TCRs come from a young man in good health.

The rearrangement joins TRBV5-4 to TRBJ1-2; 8 bases agree with TRBD1. Looked up from germline, CDR1 is SGHNT and CDR2 is YYREEE (reference sequence). This CDR3 has 14 amino acids. Trimming cost V 4 bases and J 3 bases; bases outside gene matches: 5. The CDR3 sequence is CASSRTGKDYGYTF. The CDR3 coding sequence is TGTGCCAGCAGCCGGACAGGGAAGGACTATGGCTACACCTTC.

This CDR3 is CAWSRDVPEAFF. The CDR3 DNA reads as TGTGCCTGGAGTAGGGACGTCCCTGAAGCTTTCTTT. The chain couples TRBV30 to TRBJ1-1; tentative D call: TRBD1 (5 bases). V gave up 2 bases and J gave up 6 bases, with 10 bases separating them. The CDR3 consists of 12 residues. Per the germline V gene, CDR1 is GTSNPN and CDR2 is SVGIG (reference sequence). The full variable domain, in which reference TRBV30 and TRBJ1-1 provide the parts outside the CDR3, is SQTIHQWPATLVQPVGSPLSLECTVEGTSNPNLYWYRQAAGRGLQLLFYSVGIGQISSEVPQNLSASRPQDRQFILSSKKLLLSDSGFYLCAWSRDVPEAFFGQGTRLTVV.

With respect to this clone: This sample also contains other DNA sequences that code for the same CDR3. This chain joins TRBV2 and TRBJ2-1; D gene ambiguous. V dropped 1 base and J dropped 7 bases, with 2 bases sitting between them. Germline CDR1 is SNHLY and CDR2 is FYNNEI. The CDR3 has 11 residues. CDR3 protein: CASSEVNEQFF. CDR3 DNA: TGTGCCAGCAGTGAAGTTAATGAGCAGTTCTTC.

The chain combines TRBV7-9 with TRBJ2-5, with 9 bases matching TRBD2. The V gene end was trimmed by 5 bases and the J gene end by 9 bases; junction bases not matched to a gene: 10. The CDR3 covers 14 residues. Germline values: CDR1 SEHNR, CDR2 FQNEAQ (reference sequence). The CDR3 nucleotides read TGTGCCAGCAGCGATAGCGGGGGAACCGGGGCCCAGTACTTC. This encodes CASSDSGGTGAQYF.

Regarding this clone: Additional DNA sequences in this sample encode the identical CDR3. This chain joins TRBV27 and TRBJ2-6; D is uncertain. Per the germline V gene, CDR1 is MNHEY and CDR2 is SMNVEV (reference sequence). The V end was cut by 8 bases, the J end by 0 bases, with 5 bases between. The CDR3 runs to 13 residues. Written as DNA, the CDR3 is TGTGCCAGCCGAGTCTCTGGGGCCAACGTCCTGACTTTC. This translates into CASRVSGANVLTF.

The chain combines TRBV5-6 with TRBJ1-2; TRBD1 agrees at 10 bases. V dropped 4 bases and J dropped 0; count of bases not matched to a gene: 6. The CDR3 is 16 residues long. Germline V lookup: CDR1 SGHDT, CDR2 YYEEEE. The DNA for the CDR3 is TGTGCCAGCAGCCTACCGGACAGGGGGTCTAACTATGGCTACACCTTC. Amino acid sequence: CASSLPDRGSNYGYTF.

The chain joins TRBV15 to TRBJ1-2; 8 bases map to TRBD1. There are 14 residues in the CDR3. Trimming at V came to 5 bases and at J to 4 bases, leaving 6 bases not matched to a gene. Germline CDR1 is LNHNV and CDR2 is YYDKDF (reference sequence). CDR3 sequence reads: CATSPRTGPYGYTF. CDR3 nucleotides: TGTGCCACCAGCCCGCGGACAGGGCCCTATGGCTACACCTTC. The entire variable domain, with the rest obtained from reference TRBV15 and TRBJ1-2, is as follows: DAMVIQNPRYQVTQFGKPVTLSCSQTLNHNVMYWYQQKSSQAPKLLFHYYDKDFNNEADTPDNFQSRRPNTSFCFLDIRSPGLGDTAMYLCATSPRTGPYGYTFGSGTRLTVV.

This chain joins TRBV7-2 and TRBJ1-2; D uncertain. V lost 0 bases, J lost 8 bases, and 13 bases lay in between. CDR1 and CDR2 (germline): SGHTA, FQGNSA. This CDR3 is built from 14 residues. The CDR3 sequence: CASSLAEVGPGYTF. The CDR3 DNA sequence: TGTGCCAGCAGCTTAGCGGAGGTGGGCCCCGGCTACACCTTC.

This clone was detected only once. The chain combines TRBV2 with TRBJ2-2; the D gene could be TRBD1 or TRBD2 (5 bases each). V was clipped by 7 bases and J by 3 bases, with 12 bases between them. Germline values: CDR1 SNHLY, CDR2 FYNNEI. The length of the CDR3 is 14 residues. CDR3 coding DNA: TGTGCCAGCAAGGGGAGACAACACACCGGGGAGCTGTTTTTT. The encoded protein is CASKGRQHTGELFF.

The chain uses TRBV6-6 and TRBJ2-7; TRBD2 matches at 15 bases. CDR3 length: 15 residues. V dropped 9 bases and J dropped 0; count of bases not matched to a gene: 3. Germline loops: CDR1 MNHNY, CDR2 SVGAGI (reference sequence). CDR3 DNA sequence: TGTGCCAGTCGGACTAGCGGGGGGGTCTCCTACGAGCAGTACTTC. Amino acids: CASRTSGGVSYEQYF.

V is TRBV10-3 and J is TRBJ1-6; D unclear. Germline V CDR1 and CDR2: ENHRY, SYGVKD. The CDR3 extends over 14 amino acids. The V gene lost 8 bases and the J gene lost 5 bases, with 13 bases spanning the gap. CDR3 nucleotide sequence: TGTGCCATCTCCAGGACGGCCGATAATTCACCCCTCCACTTT. It specifies CAISRTADNSPLHF.

Here the CDR3 reads CAWRTTGVAGELFF. The CDR3 nucleotides are TGTGCCTGGAGGACTACAGGGGTGGCCGGGGAGCTGTTTTTT. J is TRBJ2-2 and V is TRBV30, with 7 nucleotides matching TRBD1. Germline V gives CDR1 GTSNPN, CDR2 SVGIG (reference sequence). There are 14 residues in the CDR3. The V and J ends lost 3 bases and 6 bases, in that order; junction bases with no gene match: 7.

J is TRBJ2-7 and V is TRBV10-2; 8 bases match TRBD2. From germline, CDR1 is WSHSY and CDR2 SAAADI. The CDR3 consists of 13 residues. J was trimmed by 3 bases and V by 4 bases; bases with no gene match: 2. CDR3 sequence reads: CASSGSGIYEQYF. DNA of the CDR3: TGCGCCAGCAGTGGTAGCGGGATCTACGAGCAGTACTTC.

The genes are TRBV6-5 and TRBJ2-5; TRBD2 aligns across 11 bases. The CDR3 runs to 15 residues. CDR1 is MNHEY and CDR2 is SVGAGI in the germline V gene. The V gene end was trimmed by 7 bases and the J gene end by 6 bases; junction bases not matched to a gene: 10. For the CDR3, the DNA is TGTGCCAGCACCAGAGAGACTAGCGGGACGCAGACCCAGTACTTC. The encoded protein is CASTRETSGTQTQYF.

This chain joins TRBV6-1 and TRBJ2-7; TRBD2 aligns across 7 bases. Trimming took 8 bases from V and 3 from J; bases not matched to a gene: 13. Germline V gene sequence: CDR1 MNHNS, CDR2 SASEGT. The CDR3 is made up of 15 amino acids. The CDR3 DNA follows: TGTGCCAGCCCCCCGGCTCTAGCGGAGATCTACGAGCAGTACTTC. Its protein product is CASPPALAEIYEQYF.

Here the CDR3 reads CASSQRTGGSTEAFF. The CDR3 DNA reads as TGCGCCAGCAGCCAACGGACAGGGGGGAGCACTGAAGCTTTCTTT. This chain links TRBV5-1 with TRBJ1-1; 10 nucleotides align to TRBD1. The V segment lost 4 bases and the J segment 4 bases; nucleotides outside the gene matches: 7. The germline gives CDR1 SGHRS, CDR2 YFSETQ. CDR3 size: 15 residues.

The gene calls are TRBV18 and TRBJ2-3, with 9 positions matching TRBD1. From germline, CDR1 is KGHSH and CDR2 LQKENI. V trimming: 3 bases; J trimming: 5 bases; junction bases outside the gene matches: 15. The CDR3 contains 18 residues. The DNA for the CDR3 is TGTGCCAGCTCACCGGCTGAACGGGGCGGACAGGGGTTAGATACGCAGTATTTT. Its protein product is CASSPAERGGQGLDTQYF.

The chain employs TRBV6-5 and TRBJ1-5; 7 nucleotides line up with TRBD1. Per germline, CDR1 MNHEY and CDR2 SVGAGI. The CDR3 covers 14 residues. The trim removed 2 bases at V and 5 bases at J, leaving 3 bases unmatched. Here the CDR3 reads CASSYVQGDQPQHF. The CDR3 DNA follows: TGTGCCAGCAGTTACGTCCAGGGGGATCAGCCCCAGCATTTT.

This chain joins TRBV6-6 and TRBJ2-7; D may be TRBD2 (6 bases). Germline V gene data show CDR1 as MNHNY and CDR2 as SVGAGI (reference sequence). V was clipped by 5 bases and J by 0 bases, with 8 bases between them. CDR3 length: 13 residues. The CDR3 DNA reads as TGTGCCAGCAGTCGGGAGCCCTCCTACGAGCAGTACTTC. Its translation: CASSREPSYEQYF.

The V call is TRBV4-1, the J call TRBJ2-1; 16 nucleotides match TRBD2. Germline trimming cut 1 base from V and 7 bases from J; bases unmatched to any gene: 10. Per germline, CDR1 MGHRA and CDR2 YSYEKL. The CDR3 consists of 19 residues. The CDR3 region has the DNA TGCGCCAGCAGCCAAGGCCCGGGACTAGCGGGAGGGCCTGAAAATGAGCAGTTCTTC. It specifies CASSQGPGLAGGPENEQFF.

CDR3 protein: CASTVAGGTGELFF. The CDR3 DNA reads TGTGCCAGCACGGTAGCAGGTGGGACCGGGGAGCTGTTTTTT. The rearrangement joins TRBV2 to TRBJ2-2; D remains ambiguous. CDR1 and CDR2 from the germline V gene are SNHLY and FYNNEI. This CDR3 has 14 residues. Trimming pared 7 bases from V and 5 bases from J, leaving 14 bases between.

The V and J genes are TRBV4-3 and TRBJ2-7, with no clear D. CDR3 length: 14 amino acids. Deletions cut 1 base from V and 0 bases from J, with 7 bases between. Germline CDR1 reads LGHNA; CDR2 reads YSLEER. The CDR3 is CASSQVRYSYEQYF. The DNA of the CDR3 is TGCGCCAGCAGCCAAGTCCGATACTCCTACGAGCAGTACTTC.

Details on this clone: This sample includes further DNA sequences coding for the same CDR3. For the CDR3, the DNA is TGCGCCAGCAGCTTGGGGGGAGGTAATGAAAAACTGTTTTTT. It specifies CASSLGGGNEKLFF. This chain joins TRBV5-1 and TRBJ1-4; D ambiguous. The V and J ends lost 0 bases and 4 bases respectively, with 7 bases between them. This CDR3 is built from 14 residues. Germline V gene lookup returns CDR1 SGHRS and CDR2 YFSETQ.

This chain links TRBV11-3 with TRBJ1-1; D remains ambiguous. The ends were cut back, 6 bases at V and 0 bases at J, with 17 bases in the middle. The CDR3 spans 16 residues. CDR1 and CDR2 (germline): SGHNT, YENEEA. The CDR3 nucleotides are TGTGCCAGCAGGTCCATTGAGAAGACAATGAACACTGAAGCTTTCTTT. Protein product: CASRSIEKTMNTEAFF.

This clone has a single count. The CDR3 DNA reads as TGTGCCAGCAGCCCCGACAGGGGTTATGGAAACACCATATATTTT. Translation gives CASSPDRGYGNTIYF. The V and J genes are TRBV7-2 and TRBJ1-3, with TRBD1 matching over 8 bases. Trimming cost V 5 bases and J 3 bases; bases outside gene matches: 6. This CDR3 has 15 residues. Germline lookup yields CDR1 SGHTA and CDR2 FQGNSA.

The V and J genes are TRBV4-3 and TRBJ2-3; the D gene is possibly TRBD2 (6 bases). V dropped 0 bases and J dropped 3 bases, with 13 bases sitting between them. There are 16 residues in the CDR3. Germline V gene sequence: CDR1 LGHNA, CDR2 YSLEER. For the CDR3, the DNA is TGCGCCAGCAGCCAAGATCCCCGACTAGTAACAGATACGCAGTATTTT. This translates into CASSQDPRLVTDTQYF.

The chain combines TRBV5-4 with TRBJ2-3, with TRBD2 identical over 9 bases. This CDR3 contains 17 residues. The germline V gene encodes CDR1 SGHNT and CDR2 YYREEE (reference sequence). Germline trimming cut 3 bases from V and 6 bases from J; bases unmatched to any gene: 14. In DNA form, the CDR3 reads TGTGCCAGCAGCTCTGGGGGGGCTAGCGGGACGCCGGATACGCAGTATTTT. Its protein is CASSSGGASGTPDTQYF.

V and J are TRBV6-5 and TRBJ2-2, with D unclear. The germline gives CDR1 MNHEY, CDR2 SVGAGI. There are 14 residues in the CDR3. V was clipped by 4 bases and J by 9 bases, with 15 bases between them. CDR3 DNA sequence: TGTGCCAGCAGTTCCTACGACCGGCTGCGGGAGCTGTTTTTT. Translation: CASSSYDRLRELFF.

The chain has TRBV9 and TRBJ1-3; possibly TRBD1 for D (6 bases). Germline V lookup: CDR1 SGDLS, CDR2 YYNGEE. Trimming cost V 0 bases and J 3 bases, with 7 bases left between them. CDR3 length: 14 residues. This CDR3 reads CASSVEDSGNTIYF. The CDR3 DNA reads as TGTGCCAGCAGCGTAGAGGACAGTGGAAACACCATATATTTT.

This chain uses TRBV9 with TRBJ2-4, with D unclear. Germline CDR1 and CDR2: SGDLS and YYNGEE. Trimming cost V 3 bases and J 0 bases, with 13 bases left between them. The CDR3 has 16 residues. CDR3 coding DNA: TGTGCCAGCAGCGCTGGCGGCTCACTAGCCAAAAACATTCAGTACTTC. This codes for CASSAGGSLAKNIQYF.